This entry features one TCR beta chain sequence. This clonotype appeared many times. Its antigen has not been determined. One base away there is no much larger clone; base qualities are not given. The record originates from a study of T-cell reconstitution after alpha-beta-depleted transplantation in children (dated by TCRdb to the mid-2010s). With respect to the entire study: Using TCR repertoire profiling, the study quantitatively followed how T-cell immune reconstitution unfolded in children after TCRalphabeta/CD19-depleted allogeneic hematopoietic cell transplantation.

The library was prepared using PCR. Instrument on record: Illumina HiSeq 2500. Molecular barcoding was employed in the preparation of TCR libraries, with unique molecular identifiers being used to normalize TCRbeta repertoire quantification. The public reads were reprocessed in TCRdb via fastp at Q25 and MiXCR, keeping in-frame beta chains. Under each unique CDR3 protein, matching rows form one entry showing the most common genes and DNA. Here the sample has about 120,000 distinct CDR3 sequences; 20% to 25% occur a single time. The top ten clonotypes cover about 11% of the sample. The germline V gene yields SGHTA for CDR1 and FQGNSA for CDR2. Its CDR3 holds 16 amino acids, cysteine through phenylalanine. The read is trimmed to its CDR3 DNA, 48 bases read in frame from base 1. Trimming leaves V shorter by 5 bases and J shorter by 1 base, with the junction holding 6 bases beyond the gene matches. Summary of the overall study and its limitations: In some patients, high TCRbeta diversity at day 60 was attributed to recipient T cells and intrathymic progenitors that had survived conditioning. Apparently early alphabetaT-cell count recovery about two months after transplant reportedly relied on only several hundred rapidly expanded clones derived from non-depleted graft cells. Hyperexpanded clone frequencies declined over subsequent months; after one year, T-cell counts and TCRbeta diversity were mostly attributed to newly produced T cells.

Per the publication, the treatment or condition label means: allogeneic hematopoietic cell transplantation with graft depleted of TCRalphabeta T cells and CD19 B cells. The children who served as transplant recipients had been given grafts of TCRalphabeta/CD19-depleted allogeneic hematopoietic cells. This material consisted of PBMCs, mostly from graft donor cells, taken 180 days after TCRalphabeta/CD19-depleted stem cell transplant. The chain employs TRBV7-2 and TRBJ2-2; TRBD2 fits 8 bases in the junction. The sequence derives from a male patient between 2 and 15 years old who had a stem cell transplant for chronic granulomatous disease, so the T cells may come from the graft donor. The nucleotides are TGTGCCAGCAGCGATACCAGCGGGAGGAACACCGGGGAGCTGTTTTTT. The resulting protein is CASSDTSGRNTGELFF.